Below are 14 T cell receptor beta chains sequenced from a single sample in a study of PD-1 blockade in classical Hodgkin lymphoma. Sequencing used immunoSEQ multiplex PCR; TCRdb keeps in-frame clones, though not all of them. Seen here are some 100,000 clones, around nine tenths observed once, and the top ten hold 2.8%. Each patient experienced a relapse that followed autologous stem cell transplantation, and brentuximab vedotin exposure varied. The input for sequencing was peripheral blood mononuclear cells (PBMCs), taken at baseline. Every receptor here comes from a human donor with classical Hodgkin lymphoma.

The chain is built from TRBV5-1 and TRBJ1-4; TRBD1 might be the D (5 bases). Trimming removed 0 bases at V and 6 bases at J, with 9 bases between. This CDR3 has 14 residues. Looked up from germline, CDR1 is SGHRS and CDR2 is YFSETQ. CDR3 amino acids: CASSLGQGDEKLFF. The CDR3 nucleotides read TGCGCCAGCAGCTTGGGTCAGGGAGATGAAAAACTGTTTTTT.

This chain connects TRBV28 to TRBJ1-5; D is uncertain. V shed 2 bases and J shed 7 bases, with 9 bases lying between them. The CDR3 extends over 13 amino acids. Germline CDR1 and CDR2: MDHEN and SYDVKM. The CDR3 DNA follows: TGTGCCAGCAGTTTACAACTCCTCCAGCCCCAGCATTTT. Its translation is CASSLQLLQPQHF.

The CDR3 sequence is CAWSEGTGVYEQYF. The CDR3 region has the DNA TGTGCCTGGAGTGAAGGGACAGGAGTCTACGAGCAGTACTTC. The genes are TRBV30 and TRBJ2-7, with 8 bases fitting TRBD1. The CDR3 is 14 amino acids. The V gene end was trimmed by 1 base and the J gene end by 3 bases; junction bases not matched to a gene: 5. The germline V gene has CDR1 GTSNPN and CDR2 SVGIG (reference sequence).

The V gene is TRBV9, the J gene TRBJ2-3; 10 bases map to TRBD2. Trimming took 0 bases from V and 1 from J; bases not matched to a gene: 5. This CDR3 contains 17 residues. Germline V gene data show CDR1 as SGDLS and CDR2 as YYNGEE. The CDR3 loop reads CASSVASGREGTDTQYF. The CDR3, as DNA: TGTGCCAGCAGCGTAGCCAGCGGGAGGGAGGGCACAGATACGCAGTATTTT.

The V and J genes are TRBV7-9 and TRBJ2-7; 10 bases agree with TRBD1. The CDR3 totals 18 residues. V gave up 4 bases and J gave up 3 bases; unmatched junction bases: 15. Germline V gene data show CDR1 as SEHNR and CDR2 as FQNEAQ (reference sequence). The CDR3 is CASSSPRIPGQGRYEQYF. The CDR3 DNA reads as TGTGCCAGCAGCTCGCCCCGTATACCGGGACAGGGGCGCTACGAGCAGTACTTC.

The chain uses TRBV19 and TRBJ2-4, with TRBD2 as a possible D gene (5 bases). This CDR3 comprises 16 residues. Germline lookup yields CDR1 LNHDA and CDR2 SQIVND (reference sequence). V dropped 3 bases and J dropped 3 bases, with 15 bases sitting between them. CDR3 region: CASSIPGIRVKNIQYF. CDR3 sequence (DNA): TGTGCCAGTAGTATCCCGGGGATTCGTGTCAAAAACATTCAGTACTTC.

The chain's CDR3 is CASSWGILAGGNSSYNEQFF. Here the CDR3 DNA reads TGCGCCAGCAGCTGGGGGATACTAGCGGGAGGGAATAGCTCCTACAATGAGCAGTTCTTC. The chain has TRBV5-1 and TRBJ2-1; TRBD2 agrees at 13 bases. CDR1 and CDR2 from the germline V gene are SGHRS and YFSETQ. Germline trimming cut 3 bases from V and 0 bases from J; bases unmatched to any gene: 12. This CDR3 has 20 residues.

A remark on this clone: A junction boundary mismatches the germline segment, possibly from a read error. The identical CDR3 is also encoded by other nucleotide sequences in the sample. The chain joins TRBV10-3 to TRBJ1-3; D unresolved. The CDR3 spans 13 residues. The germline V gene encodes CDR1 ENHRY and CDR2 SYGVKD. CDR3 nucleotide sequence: TGTGCCATTAGTGGTTCCTCTGGAAACACCATATATTTT. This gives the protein CAISGSSGNTIYF.

In DNA, the CDR3 is TGTGCCAGCAGCTTGGGTCATGACCTTGGAAACACCATATATTTT. Residues: CASSLGHDLGNTIYF. The chain uses TRBV5-4 and TRBJ1-3, with unresolved D. The V gene's germline CDR1 is SGHNT and CDR2 YYREEE (reference sequence). This CDR3 has 15 residues. V lost 0 bases and J 3 bases, leaving 10 bases between the germline ends.

The CDR3 loop is CASSVSFGGSTGELFF. In nucleotides, the CDR3 is TGTGCCAGCAGCGTAAGTTTCGGGGGTAGCACCGGGGAGCTGTTTTTT. V and J are TRBV9 and TRBJ2-2; TRBD2 is a possible D gene (6 bases). The germline V gene encodes CDR1 SGDLS and CDR2 YYNGEE. The length of the CDR3 is 16 residues. V was pared by 1 base and J by 4 bases, with 14 bases between.

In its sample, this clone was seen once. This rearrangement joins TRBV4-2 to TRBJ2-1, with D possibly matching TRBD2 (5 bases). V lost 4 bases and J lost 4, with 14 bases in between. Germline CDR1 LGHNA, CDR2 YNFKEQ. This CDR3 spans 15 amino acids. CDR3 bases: TGTGCCAGCAGCCTACCGGGAAACACTTACAATGAGCAGTTCTTC. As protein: CASSLPGNTYNEQFF.

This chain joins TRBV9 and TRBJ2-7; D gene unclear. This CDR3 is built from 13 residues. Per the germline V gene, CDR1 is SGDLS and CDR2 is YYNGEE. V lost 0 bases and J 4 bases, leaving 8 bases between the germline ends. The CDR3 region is CASSVGPRYEQYF. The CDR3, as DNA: TGTGCCAGCAGCGTAGGGCCGCGGTACGAGCAGTACTTC.

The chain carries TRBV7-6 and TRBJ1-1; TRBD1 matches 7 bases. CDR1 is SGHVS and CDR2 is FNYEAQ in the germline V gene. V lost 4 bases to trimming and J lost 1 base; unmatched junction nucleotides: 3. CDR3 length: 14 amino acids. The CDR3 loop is CASSSGGPNTEAFF. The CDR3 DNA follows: TGTGCCAGCAGCTCAGGGGGTCCGAACACTGAAGCTTTCTTT.

This CDR3 is CASSQSGTTNQPQHF. The DNA of the CDR3 is TGCGCCAGCAGCCAATCCGGGACAACTAATCAGCCCCAGCATTTT. V usage is TRBV4-1 and J usage is TRBJ1-5; possible D gene TRBD1, 6 bases. This CDR3 spans 15 amino acids. Germline assignment: CDR1 MGHRA and CDR2 YSYEKL. Trimming removed 2 bases at V and 4 bases at J, with 12 bases between.